This T cell receptor beta chain originates from a study of T cell responses to AZD1222 COVID-19 vaccine. General study points: No day 14 peak samples; only post-peak repertoires were characterized. Donors were mostly white British, more females; clonal diversity possibly underestimated. Baseline serostatus was positive in only a handful of AZD1222 recipients.

Measured with immunoSEQ multiplex PCR; TCRdb has only the in-frame clones, and not every one. The sample carries around 170,000 clones, approximately 86% recorded once. Note on this clone: Its antigen is not known.

This sequence was found in an adult who received the AZD1222 COVID-19 vaccine. Sequencing used peripheral blood, obtained 28 days after the second AZD1222 dose.

CDR3 bases: TGCGCCAGCAGCCAAACAGGGATGGGCGGCTACACCTTC. Protein product: CASSQTGMGGYTF. The chain has TRBV4-1 and TRBJ1-2; weak D call: TRBD1 (6 bases). CDR1 and CDR2 from the germline V gene are MGHRA and YSYEKL. The CDR3 has 13 amino acids. Trimming took 2 bases from V and 8 from J, leaving 12 bases between them.